This TCR beta chain was obtained from a study of control samples from healthy donors and cancer patients. Sequencing used immunoSEQ multiplex PCR; TCRdb keeps in-frame clones, though not all of them. The sample includes 50,000 to 75,000 clones, 70% to 90% of them seen just once. V was shortened by 3 bases and J by 0 bases, with 9 bases between the two germline ends. Germline V gives CDR1 SSHAT, CDR2 FNYEAQ (reference sequence). The CDR3 is 15 residues long. This clonotype originated in a man aged 40-49 years in good health. This rearrangement joins TRBV7-7 to TRBJ1-3; D unresolved. Sequencing was carried out using blood. In nucleotides, the CDR3 is TGTGCCAGCAGCTTGAGTTCCGACTCTGGAAACACCATATATTTT. As protein: CASSLSSDSGNTIYF. Full variable domain (missing parts from reference TRBV7-7 and TRBJ1-3): GAGVSQSPRYKVTKRGQDVTLRCDPISSHATLYWYQQALGQGPEFLTYFNYEAQPDKSGLPSDRFSAERPEGSISTLTIQRTEQRDSAMYRCASSLSSDSGNTIYFGEGSWLTVV.